One and the same sample provided the 9 T cell receptor beta chains below, sequenced in a study of T cell repertoires in cytomegalovirus infection. TCRdb fed the reads into MiXCR, producing one record per CDR3 protein. Of under 100,000 distinct CDR3 sequences in the sample, roughly 3.7% were seen once. The sample taken for sequencing was PBMCs. The receptors derive from a human donor in good health (CMV status not recorded). Some clones in this sample may be carry-over from other donors' samples.

This clonotype was picked up many times. J is TRBJ1-5 and V is TRBV7-2; no reliable D call. This CDR3 contains 13 residues. Trimming pared 4 bases from V and 2 bases from J, leaving 6 bases between. CDR1 SGHTA and CDR2 FQGNSA come from the germline V gene. In nucleotides, the CDR3 is TGTGCCAGCAGCTCGGATCGCAATCAGCCCCAGCATTTT. This codes for CASSSDRNQPQHF.

This clonotype occurred many times. This chain links TRBV29-1 with TRBJ2-3, with D tentatively TRBD1 (6 bases). The CDR3 is 14 residues long. V was pared by 0 bases and J by 3 bases, with 10 bases between. The germline V gene encodes CDR1 SQVTM and CDR2 ANQGSEA. The CDR3 sequence is CSVEEGARTDTQYF. The CDR3 nucleotides read TGCAGCGTTGAAGAGGGGGCGCGGACAGATACGCAGTATTTT.

This clonotype appeared many times. This chain links TRBV4-2 with TRBJ1-4, with TRBD1 matching 9 bases. The CDR3 totals 15 residues. Germline CDR1 LGHNA, CDR2 YNFKEQ. Losses at the gene ends were 0 bases for V and 6 bases for J; bases not matched to a gene: 2. Here the CDR3 reads CASSQEGDRDEKLFF. The CDR3 region has the DNA TGTGCCAGCAGCCAAGAAGGGGACAGGGATGAAAAACTGTTTTTT.

This clonotype was found many times. The rearrangement joins TRBV5-6 to TRBJ2-1; no definite D call. This CDR3 is 11 amino acids long. Germline V gene lookup returns CDR1 SGHDT and CDR2 YYEEEE. V was clipped by 2 bases and J by 14 bases, with 11 bases between them. CDR3 DNA sequence: TGTGCCAGCAGCTTACTGGTAGAGGAGTTCTTC. Translation gives CASSLLVEEFF.

In its sample, this clonotype was seen many times. The chain has TRBV7-9 and TRBJ2-1, with TRBD2 matching 14 bases. J was trimmed by 2 bases and V by 4 bases; bases with no gene match: 7. Germline CDR1 and CDR2: SEHNR and FQNEAQ (reference sequence). CDR3 length: 18 amino acids. For the CDR3, the DNA is TGTGCCAGCAGCTCCGGACTAGCGGGGGGAAACACCTACAATGAGCAGTTCTTC. The encoded protein is CASSSGLAGGNTYNEQFF.

This clonotype was detected many times. The CDR3 reads CASSLGNYGYTF. CDR3 nucleotides: TGTGCCAGCAGTTTAGGGAACTATGGCTACACCTTC. The gene calls are TRBV12-3 or TRBV12-4 and TRBJ1-2, with D unclear. CDR3 length: 12 amino acids. V was shortened by 1 base and J by 2 bases, with 2 bases between the two germline ends.

This clonotype was seen repeatedly, ten times or more. CDR3 sequence: CASSPVGGLGGGYTF. CDR3 sequence (DNA): TGCGCCAGCAGCCCGGTTGGGGGGCTCGGTGGGGGCTACACCTTC. The genes are TRBV4-3 and TRBJ1-2; D perhaps matches TRBD1 (6 bases). Germline CDR1 and CDR2: LGHNA and YSLEER. Deletions cut 4 bases from V and 8 bases from J, with 20 bases between. The length of the CDR3 is 15 residues.

This clonotype was observed many times. The gene calls are TRBV7-2 and TRBJ1-1; 7 bases align to TRBD1. Germline CDR1 and CDR2: SGHTA and FQGNSA. V gave up 1 base and J gave up 0 bases; unmatched junction bases: 8. The CDR3 extends over 17 amino acids. The CDR3 region is CASSLGIDRAMNTEAFF. The CDR3 DNA is TGTGCCAGCAGCTTAGGTATTGACAGGGCCATGAACACTGAAGCTTTCTTT.

This clonotype was counted many times. V usage is TRBV29-1 and J usage is TRBJ1-1; maybe TRBD1 (6 bases). This CDR3 has 15 residues. In germline, CDR1 is SQVTM, CDR2 ANQGSEA. Trimming removed 6 bases at V and 2 bases at J, with 19 bases between. The CDR3 bases are TGCAGCGTGGACCCCTTCGGACAGTACAACACTGAAGCTTTCTTT. This translates into CSVDPFGQYNTEAFF.